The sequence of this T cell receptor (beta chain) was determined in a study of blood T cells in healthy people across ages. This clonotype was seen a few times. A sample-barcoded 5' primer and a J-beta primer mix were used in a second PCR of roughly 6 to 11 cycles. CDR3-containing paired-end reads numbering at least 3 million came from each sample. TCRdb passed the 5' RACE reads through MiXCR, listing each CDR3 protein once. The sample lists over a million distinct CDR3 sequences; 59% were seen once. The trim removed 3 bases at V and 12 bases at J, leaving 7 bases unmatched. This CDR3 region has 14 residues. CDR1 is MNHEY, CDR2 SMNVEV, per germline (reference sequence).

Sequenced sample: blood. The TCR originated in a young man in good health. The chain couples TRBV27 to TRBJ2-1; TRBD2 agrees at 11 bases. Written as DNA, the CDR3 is TGTGCCAGCAGTTTGTCCACTAGCGGGGGACGGCAGTTCTTC. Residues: CASSLSTSGGRQFF.